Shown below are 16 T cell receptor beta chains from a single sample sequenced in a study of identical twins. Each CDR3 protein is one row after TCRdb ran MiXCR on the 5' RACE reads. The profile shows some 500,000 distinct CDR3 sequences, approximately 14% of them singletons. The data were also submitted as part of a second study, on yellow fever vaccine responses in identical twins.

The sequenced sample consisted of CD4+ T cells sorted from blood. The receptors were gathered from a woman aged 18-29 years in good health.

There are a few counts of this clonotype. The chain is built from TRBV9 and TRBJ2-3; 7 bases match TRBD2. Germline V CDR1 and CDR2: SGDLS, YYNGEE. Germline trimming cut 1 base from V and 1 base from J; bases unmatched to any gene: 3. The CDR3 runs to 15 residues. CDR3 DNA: TGTGCCAGCAGCGTAACTGGGGGGGGCACAGATACGCAGTATTTT. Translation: CASSVTGGGTDTQYF.

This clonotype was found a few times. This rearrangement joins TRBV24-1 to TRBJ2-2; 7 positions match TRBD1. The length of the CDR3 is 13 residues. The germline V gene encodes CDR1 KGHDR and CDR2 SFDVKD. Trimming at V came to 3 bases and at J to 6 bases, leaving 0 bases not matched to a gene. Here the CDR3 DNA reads TGTGCCACCAGTGATCAGGGGGCCGGGGAGCTGTTTTTT. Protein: CATSDQGAGELFF.

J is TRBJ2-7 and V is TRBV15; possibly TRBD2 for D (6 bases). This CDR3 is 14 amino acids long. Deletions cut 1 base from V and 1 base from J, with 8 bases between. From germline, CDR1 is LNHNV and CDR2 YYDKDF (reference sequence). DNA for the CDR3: TGTGCCACCAGCAGAGGGGACTCGTCCTACGAGCAGTACTTC. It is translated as CATSRGDSSYEQYF.

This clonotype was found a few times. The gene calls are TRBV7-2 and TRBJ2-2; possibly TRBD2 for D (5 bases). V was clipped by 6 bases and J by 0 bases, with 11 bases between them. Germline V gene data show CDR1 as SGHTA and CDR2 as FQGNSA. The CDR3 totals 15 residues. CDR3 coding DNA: TGTGCCAGCAGGGCGGGCAATTCGAACACCGGGGAGCTGTTTTTT. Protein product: CASRAGNSNTGELFF.

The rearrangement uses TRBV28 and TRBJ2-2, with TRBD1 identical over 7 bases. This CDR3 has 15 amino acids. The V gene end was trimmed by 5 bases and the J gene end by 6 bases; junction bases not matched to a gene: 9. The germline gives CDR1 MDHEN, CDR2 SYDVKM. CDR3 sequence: CASSRDSGGSGELFF. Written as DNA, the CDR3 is TGTGCCAGCAGTCGGGACAGCGGAGGATCCGGGGAGCTGTTTTTT.

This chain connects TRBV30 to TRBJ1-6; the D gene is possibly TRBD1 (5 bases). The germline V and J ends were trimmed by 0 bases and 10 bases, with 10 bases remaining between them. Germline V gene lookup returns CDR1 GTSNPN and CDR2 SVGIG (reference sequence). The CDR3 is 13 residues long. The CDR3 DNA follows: TGTGCCTGGAGTGTGGGGGTTGAATCACCCCTCCACTTT. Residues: CAWSVGVESPLHF.

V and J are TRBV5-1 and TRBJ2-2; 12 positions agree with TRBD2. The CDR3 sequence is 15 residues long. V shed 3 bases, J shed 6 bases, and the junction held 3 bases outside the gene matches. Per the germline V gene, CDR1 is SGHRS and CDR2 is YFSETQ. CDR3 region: CASSSRTSGAGELFF. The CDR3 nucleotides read TGCGCCAGCAGCTCCAGGACTAGCGGGGCCGGGGAGCTGTTTTTT.

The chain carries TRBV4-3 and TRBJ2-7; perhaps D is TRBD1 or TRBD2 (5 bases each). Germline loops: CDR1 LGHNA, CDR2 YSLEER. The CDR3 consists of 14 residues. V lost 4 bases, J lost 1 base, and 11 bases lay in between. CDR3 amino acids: CASSRGVESYEQYF. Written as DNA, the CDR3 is TGCGCCAGCAGCCGAGGGGTTGAGTCCTACGAGCAGTACTTC.

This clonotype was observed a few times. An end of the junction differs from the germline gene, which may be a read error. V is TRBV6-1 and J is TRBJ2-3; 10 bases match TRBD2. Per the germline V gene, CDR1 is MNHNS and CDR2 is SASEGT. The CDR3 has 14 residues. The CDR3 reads CASSASGRGDTQYF. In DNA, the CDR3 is TGTGCCAGTAGTGCCAGCGGGAGGGGAGATACGCAGTATTTT.

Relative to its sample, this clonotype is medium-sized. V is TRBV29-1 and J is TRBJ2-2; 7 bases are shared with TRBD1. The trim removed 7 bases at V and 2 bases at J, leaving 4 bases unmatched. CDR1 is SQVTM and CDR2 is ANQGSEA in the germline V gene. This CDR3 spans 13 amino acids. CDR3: CSARDSNTGELFF. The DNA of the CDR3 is TGCAGCGCCCGGGACAGTAACACCGGGGAGCTGTTTTTT.

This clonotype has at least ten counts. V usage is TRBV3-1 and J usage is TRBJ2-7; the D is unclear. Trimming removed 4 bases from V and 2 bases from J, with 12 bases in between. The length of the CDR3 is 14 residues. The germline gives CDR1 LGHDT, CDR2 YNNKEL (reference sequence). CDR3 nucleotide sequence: TGTGCCAGCAGCCCCCAAGGCAGGCCCTACGAGCAGTACTTC. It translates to CASSPQGRPYEQYF.

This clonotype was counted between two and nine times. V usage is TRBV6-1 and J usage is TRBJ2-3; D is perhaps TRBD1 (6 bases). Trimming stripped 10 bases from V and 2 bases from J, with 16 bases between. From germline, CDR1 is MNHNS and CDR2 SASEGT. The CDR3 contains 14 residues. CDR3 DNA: TGTGCCAACAGGACAGAAACCATCACAGATACGCAGTATTTT. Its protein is CANRTETITDTQYF.

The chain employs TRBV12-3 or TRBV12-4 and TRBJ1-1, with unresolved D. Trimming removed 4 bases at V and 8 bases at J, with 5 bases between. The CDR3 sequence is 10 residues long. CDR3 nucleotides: TGTGCCAGCAGTTCCTTCGAAGCTTTCTTT. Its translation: CASSSFEAFF.

The CDR3 region is CSAIPHEQYF. Written as DNA, the CDR3 is TGCAGTGCTATACCCCACGAGCAGTACTTC. The V gene is TRBV20-1, the J gene TRBJ2-7, with D uncertain. V was cut by 4 bases and J by 5 bases, with 6 bases left in between. The CDR3 is 10 amino acids. The germline V gene encodes CDR1 DFQATT and CDR2 SNEGSKA (reference sequence).

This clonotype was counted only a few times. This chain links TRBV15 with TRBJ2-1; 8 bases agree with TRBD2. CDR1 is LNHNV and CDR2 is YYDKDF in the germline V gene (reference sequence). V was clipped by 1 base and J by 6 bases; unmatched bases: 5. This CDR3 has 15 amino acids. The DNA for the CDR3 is TGTGCCACCAGCAGAGGGGCTAGCGGGCTCAATGAGCAGTTCTTC. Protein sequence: CATSRGASGLNEQFF. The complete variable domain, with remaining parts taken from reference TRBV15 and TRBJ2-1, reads DAMVIQNPRYQVTQFGKPVTLSCSQTLNHNVMYWYQQKSSQAPKLLFHYYDKDFNNEADTPDNFQSRRPNTSFCFLDIRSPGLGDTAMYLCATSRGASGLNEQFFGPGTRLTVL.

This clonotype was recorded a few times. The CDR3: CSVDYGYTF. The DNA of the CDR3 is TGCAGCGTCGACTATGGCTACACCTTC. J is TRBJ1-2 and V is TRBV29-1; D call uncertain. Germline V gene lookup returns CDR1 SQVTM and CDR2 ANQGSEA. Trimming took off 6 bases at V and 3 bases at J, with 2 bases between the two ends. The CDR3 has 9 amino acids.